The present T cell receptor (beta chain) was sequenced within a study of blood T cells in healthy people across ages. For the study at large: Per two T cells, template switching captured roughly one barcoded beta molecule.

The authors ran a second PCR of roughly 6 to 12 cycles using a sample-barcoded 5' primer and a J-beta primer mix. TCRdb analysed the 5' RACE reads with MiXCR anew, one entry per CDR3 protein. The data show about a million distinct CDR3 sequences, with about two fifths seen just once and 10% to 15% held by the top ten. There are 14 residues in the CDR3. CDR1 and CDR2 (germline): ENHRY, SYGVKD. Trimming cost V 10 bases and J 5 bases, with 18 bases left between them. The clonotype originates from a man aged 18 to 30 in good health. Source material: blood. V is TRBV10-3 and J is TRBJ1-5, with D possibly TRBD1 on 5 matching bases. CDR3 region: CATGLTAQHQPQHF. CDR3 nucleotides: TGTGCCACCGGATTGACAGCCCAACATCAGCCCCAGCATTTT.